These 13 T cell receptor beta chains were all obtained from the same sample, sequenced in a study of cytomegalovirus exposure and HLA in healthy donors. 60 Vbeta and 13 Jbeta primers were used in PCR. Measured with immunoSEQ multiplex PCR; TCRdb has only the in-frame clones, and not every one. The table includes some 150,000 clones, roughly three quarters detected once. The sequenced sample was PBMCs. These receptors were taken from a human donor in good health.

The gene calls are TRBV7-6 and TRBJ2-1, with D perhaps matching TRBD2 (6 bases). Germline V gene lookup returns CDR1 SGHVS and CDR2 FNYEAQ. Trimming left V 5 bases short and J 5 bases short, with 19 bases between. The CDR3 length is 16 residues. This CDR3 is CASSPSRELNNNEQFF. The CDR3 nucleotides are TGTGCCAGCAGCCCTTCCCGGGAGTTAAATAACAATGAGCAGTTCTTC.

The chain uses TRBV6-6 and TRBJ2-5, with D perhaps TRBD1 (6 bases). Trimming pared 6 bases from V and 10 bases from J, leaving 15 bases between. CDR3 length: 12 amino acids. Germline V CDR1 and CDR2: MNHNY, SVGAGI (reference sequence). The CDR3 nucleotides are TGTGCCAGCAGCCCAACACAGGGATACCAGTACTTC. This sequence encodes CASSPTQGYQYF.

On this clone itself: At one boundary the junction diverges from the germline segment, which might be a read error. The chain carries TRBV7-9 and TRBJ2-1; possible D gene TRBD1, 6 bases. Germline CDR1 SEHNR, CDR2 FQNEAQ (reference sequence). This CDR3 spans 16 amino acids. CDR3 amino acids: CSSSSWTVSSYNEQFF. DNA for the CDR3: TGTTCCAGCAGCTCCTGGACAGTCAGCTCCTACAATGAGCAGTTCTTC.

The J gene is TRBJ1-1, the V gene TRBV14; D may be TRBD1 (6 bases). CDR1 and CDR2 (germline): SGHDN, FVKESK. The CDR3 sequence is 13 residues long. V lost 4 bases, J lost 6 bases, and 12 bases lay in between. In nucleotides, the CDR3 is TGTGCCAGCAGCCTAACAGGGAAGTCTGAAGCTTTCTTT. Protein sequence: CASSLTGKSEAFF.

The rearrangement links TRBV6-1 to TRBJ1-1, with 7 bases lining up with TRBD1. This CDR3 comprises 13 residues. The V gene end was trimmed by 6 bases and the J gene end by 5 bases; junction bases not matched to a gene: 6. Germline CDR1 MNHNS, CDR2 SASEGT. The CDR3 DNA reads as TGTGCCAGCAGAGCCACAGGGGATACTGAAGCTTTCTTT. Its protein is CASRATGDTEAFF.

Here the CDR3 reads CASSAIAGGPINEQFF. The CDR3 DNA sequence: TGTGCCAGTAGTGCGATAGCGGGAGGGCCAATTAATGAGCAGTTCTTC. The rearrangement joins TRBV19 to TRBJ2-1, with 11 bases matching TRBD2. Per the germline V gene, CDR1 is LNHDA and CDR2 is SQIVND (reference sequence). Unmatched junction bases numbered 10, after V lost 5 bases and J lost 7 bases. The CDR3 runs 16 residues.

This clone was counted only a few times. The V and J genes are TRBV4-1 and TRBJ1-3, with 7 bases lining up with TRBD1. The ends lost 4 bases at V and 7 bases at J; junction bases unmatched: 13. Germline V CDR1 and CDR2: MGHRA, YSYEKL. The CDR3 runs to 16 residues. The CDR3 region is CASSPGPDRVANTIYF. CDR3 in DNA: TGCGCCAGCAGCCCCGGCCCAGACAGGGTTGCTAACACCATATATTTT.

J is TRBJ1-1 and V is TRBV6-6; D is uncertain. The CDR3 totals 15 residues. The V and J ends lost 6 bases and 1 base respectively, with 15 bases between them. CDR1 MNHNY and CDR2 SVGAGI come from the germline V gene (reference sequence). The CDR3: CASRPTRVPNTEAFF. For the CDR3, the DNA is TGTGCCAGCAGACCCACGCGGGTGCCGAACACTGAAGCTTTCTTT.

The CDR3 reads CASGLVLARQGLAGVVGNEQFF. The CDR3 nucleotides read TGTGCTAGTGGTTTGGTCTTGGCCAGGCAAGGACTAGCGGGAGTGGTGGGCAATGAGCAGTTCTTC. V and J are TRBV12-5 and TRBJ2-1; 13 bases are a match to TRBD2. The CDR3 runs 22 residues. Germline V gene sequence: CDR1 LGHNT, CDR2 FRNRAP. The ends lost 0 bases at V and 6 bases at J; junction bases unmatched: 20.

The V call is TRBV2, the J call TRBJ1-5; 8 nucleotides match TRBD1. The CDR3 length is 15 residues. Trimming at V came to 4 bases and at J to 4 bases, leaving 6 bases not matched to a gene. CDR1 is SNHLY and CDR2 is FYNNEI in the germline V gene. In nucleotides, the CDR3 is TGTGCCAGCAGTGGGCAGGGGGCTGGGAATCAGCCCCAGCATTTT. Translating gives CASSGQGAGNQPQHF.

The V and J genes are TRBV6-6 and TRBJ2-7; D is undetermined. Trimming shortened V by 0 bases and J by 6 bases, and 6 bases separated the two germline ends. Germline values: CDR1 MNHNY, CDR2 SVGAGI (reference sequence). CDR3 length: 12 residues. CDR3 sequence reads: CASSYSRSEQYF. CDR3 coding DNA: TGTGCCAGCAGTTACTCGAGAAGCGAGCAGTACTTC.

The V and J genes are TRBV2 and TRBJ1-1, with D possibly matching TRBD1 (6 bases). Germline-derived CDR1 and CDR2 are SNHLY and FYNNEI. Trimming took 5 bases from V and 8 from J, leaving 12 bases between them. This CDR3 has 12 amino acids. CDR3 sequence: CASSRTGSEAFF. As DNA, the CDR3 is TGTGCCAGCAGTCGAACAGGGTCGGAAGCTTTCTTT.

The chain has TRBV19 and TRBJ2-7; D might be TRBD2 (5 bases). The length of the CDR3 is 12 residues. Trimming took 1 base from V and 5 from J, leaving 6 bases between them. Germline V gives CDR1 LNHDA, CDR2 SQIVND (reference sequence). The CDR3 spells CASSIAGNEQYF. In DNA form, the CDR3 reads TGTGCCAGTAGTATAGCGGGGAACGAGCAGTACTTC.